This TCR beta chain was captured in a study of cytomegalovirus exposure and HLA in healthy donors. V dropped 1 base and J dropped 8; count of bases not matched to a gene: 14. The CDR3 is 17 amino acids. CDR1 SGHVS and CDR2 FNYEAQ come from the germline V gene. The study ran its PCR with 60 Vbeta and 13 Jbeta primers. Assay used: immunoSEQ multiplex PCR; TCRdb lists only in-frame clones, some missing. In the table there are 150,000 to 200,000 clones, 75% to 85% of which are singletons. The chain couples TRBV7-6 to TRBJ2-1; 7 nucleotides match TRBD1. Sequenced: PBMCs. This receptor was taken from a boy between 10 and 17 years old in good health and CMV-seronegative. The CDR3 loop reads CASSLVSGGVLGDEQFF. CDR3 nucleotide sequence: TGTGCCAGCAGCTTAGTGTCAGGGGGTGTTCTTGGGGATGAGCAGTTCTTC.